A selection of T cell receptor beta chains follows, all from one sample in a study of CD8 T cells in Susac syndrome. TCRdb used MiXCR to reprocess the immunoSEQ multiplex PCR reads, holding one entry per CDR3 protein. The sample lists some 150,000 distinct CDR3 sequences, approximately 95% seen once, with 0.16% in the top ten. Material: CD4+ T cells from PBMCs. These receptors came from a human donor with Susac syndrome. The CDR3 runs from the conserved cysteine through the conserved F or W. A D gene is named only where the DNA matches it firmly. Rows may omit the clone size; those that give it use once, few, many or a size class.

abundance	d_gene	v_gene	j_gene	CDR3aa	CDR3nt
NA	NA	TRBV3-1	TRBJ1-1	CASSRDQSRPRAFF	TGTGCCAGCAGCCGAGATCAATCCCGCCCCAGGGCTTTCTTT
once	NA	TRBV20-1	TRBJ2-1	CSARDYVGAYNEQFF	TGCAGTGCTAGAGATTACGTGGGGGCATACAATGAGCAGTTCTTC
once	TRBD2	TRBV2	TRBJ2-5	CASTSGLAGETQYF	TGTGCCAGCACCTCGGGACTAGCCGGAGAGACCCAGTACTTC
NA	NA	TRBV27	TRBJ2-5	CASSLMVQETQYF	TGTGCCAGCAGTTTAATGGTTCAAGAGACCCAGTACTTC
NA	NA	TRBV18	TRBJ1-6	CASSPWRDNSPLHF	TGTGCCAGCTCACCGTGGAGGGATAATTCACCCCTCCACTTT
NA	TRBD2	TRBV4-2	TRBJ2-3	CASSKGTSGSTDTQYF	TGTGCCAGCAGCAAAGGGACTAGCGGGAGCACAGATACGCAGTATTTT
NA	NA	TRBV12-3/TRBV12-4	TRBJ2-3	CATRSLSTDTQYF	TGTGCCACCAGATCCCTTAGCACAGATACGCAGTATTTT
NA	NA	TRBV4-1	TRBJ2-1	CASSQHPPFPNEQFF	TGCGCCAGCAGTCAACATCCCCCCTTCCCCAATGAGCAGTTCTTC
NA	NA	TRBV20-1	TRBJ2-2	CSARDPNTGELFF	TGCAGTGCTAGAGATCCGAACACCGGGGAGCTGTTTTTT
few	NA	TRBV29-1	TRBJ2-3	CSVETGTDTQYF	TGCAGCGTTGAAACAGGCACAGATACGCAGTATTTT
NA	NA	TRBV20-1	TRBJ1-6	CSASFVGGGSPLHF	TGCAGTGCTAGCTTCGTTGGGGGCGGTTCACCCCTCCACTTT
NA	NA	TRBV20-1	TRBJ2-3	CSARDQPLGAQYF	TGCAGTGCTAGAGATCAACCCCTTGGCGCGCAGTATTTT
NA	NA	TRBV12-3/TRBV12-4	TRBJ2-1	CASRASVEQFF	TGTGCCAGCAGAGCTAGCGTTGAGCAGTTCTTC
NA	TRBD2	TRBV7-9	TRBJ2-1	CASSLTPTSGSSYNEQFF	TGTGCCAGCAGCTTAACCCCGACTAGCGGGAGCTCCTACAATGAGCAGTTCTTC
NA	NA	TRBV6-5	TRBJ2-4	CASRGSEGIQYF	TGTGCCAGCAGAGGGTCTGAAGGGATTCAGTACTTC
NA	TRBD1	TRBV25-1	TRBJ1-2	CASSDPGQGALGYTF	TGTGCCAGCAGTGATCCGGGACAGGGGGCGCTTGGCTACACCTTC
NA	TRBD1	TRBV6-1	TRBJ2-6	CASSPRQGAGANVLTF	TGTGCCAGCAGTCCCCGACAGGGGGCTGGGGCCAACGTCCTGACTTTC
NA	NA	TRBV5-1	TRBJ2-5	CASSSPGEETQYF	TGCGCCAGCAGCTCACCTGGGGAAGAGACCCAGTACTTC
NA	NA	TRBV2	TRBJ2-5	CASSASVKQETQYF	TGTGCCAGCTCCGCGTCAGTTAAGCAAGAGACCCAGTACTTC
NA	NA	TRBV25-1	TRBJ2-1	CASSPRGVVVNEQFF	TGTGCCAGCTCGCCGAGGGGAGTGGTTGTCAATGAGCAGTTCTTC
once	NA	TRBV20-1	TRBJ2-7	CSARTDTSYEQYF	TGCAGTGCCCGGACAGATACATCCTACGAGCAGTACTTC
NA	TRBD2	TRBV10-3	TRBJ2-1	CAISEVPAGVDEQFF	TGTGCCATCAGTGAGGTGCCAGCGGGGGTCGATGAGCAGTTCTTC
once	TRBD2	TRBV7-3	TRBJ2-3	CASSFGLAGPTGDTQYF	TGTGCCAGCAGCTTTGGACTAGCGGGTCCCACGGGAGATACGCAGTATTTT